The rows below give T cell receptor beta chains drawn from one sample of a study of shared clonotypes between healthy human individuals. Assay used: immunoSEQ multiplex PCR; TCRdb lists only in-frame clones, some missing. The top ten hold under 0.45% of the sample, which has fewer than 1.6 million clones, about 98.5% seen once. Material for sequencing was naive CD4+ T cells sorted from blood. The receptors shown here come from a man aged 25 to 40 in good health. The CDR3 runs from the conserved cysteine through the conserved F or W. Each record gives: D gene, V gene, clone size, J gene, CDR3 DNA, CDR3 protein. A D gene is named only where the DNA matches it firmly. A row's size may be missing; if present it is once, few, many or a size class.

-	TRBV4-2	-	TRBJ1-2	TGTGCCAGCAGCCAAGAACTGGGGGGGCTCGGCTACACCTTC	CASSQELGGLGYTF
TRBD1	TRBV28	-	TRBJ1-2	TGTGCCAGCAGTTTATATGGGGGAGGGACAGGGCGCGGCTACACCTTC	CASSLYGGGTGRGYTF
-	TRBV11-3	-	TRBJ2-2	TGTGCCAGCAGCTTAGTTCGGAACACCGGGGAGCTGTTTTTT	CASSLVRNTGELFF
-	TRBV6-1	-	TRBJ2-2	TGTGCCAGCAGTGCCAAGTGGGCAACCGGGGAGCTGTTTTTT	CASSAKWATGELFF
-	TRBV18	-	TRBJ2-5	TGTGCCAGCTCACCACCAGCTTCCCGTCAAGAGACCCAGTACTTC	CASSPPASRQETQYF
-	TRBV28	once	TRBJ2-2	TGTGCCAGCAGGTCGGCTAGCGCCAACACGGAGGAGCTGTTTTTT	CASRSASANTEELFF
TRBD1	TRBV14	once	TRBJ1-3	TGTGCCAGCAGCCAAGATAGGACAGGGTCTGGAAACACCATATATTTT	CASSQDRTGSGNTIYF
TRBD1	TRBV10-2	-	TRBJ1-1	TGCGCCAGCAGGGGACAGCGTGAAGCTTTCTTT	CASRGQREAFF
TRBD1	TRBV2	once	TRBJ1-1	TGTGCCAGCAGTGTCGAAAGGACAGGGGGCGCGACTGAAGCTTTCTTT	CASSVERTGGATEAFF
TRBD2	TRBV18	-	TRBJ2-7	TGTGCCAGCTCACCACGCCTAGGACTAGGGTCCGACGAGCAGTACTTC	CASSPRLGLGSDEQYF
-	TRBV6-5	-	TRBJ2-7	TGTGCCAGCAGTTCTCCCTCGACGGGGACCTACGAGCAGTACTTC	CASSSPSTGTYEQYF
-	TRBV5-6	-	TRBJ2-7	TGTGCCAGCAGCTTGCAACTAGCTCGTTACGAGCAGTACTTC	CASSLQLARYEQYF
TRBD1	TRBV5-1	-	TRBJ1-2	TGCGCCAGCAGCTTTGGGGGACAGGGCAGCACCGGTGGCTACACCTTC	CASSFGGQGSTGGYTF
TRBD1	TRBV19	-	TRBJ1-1	TGTGCCACTTGGACAGGGTGGAACACTGAAGCTTTCTTT	CATWTGWNTEAFF
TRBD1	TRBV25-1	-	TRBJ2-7	TGTGCCAGCAGTGAGTCCGGGACAGGCCATTCCTCCTACGAGCAGTACTTC	CASSESGTGHSSYEQYF
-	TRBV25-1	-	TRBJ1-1	TGTGCCAGCAGTGTAGGCCCGAACACTGAAGCTTTCTTT	CASSVGPNTEAFF
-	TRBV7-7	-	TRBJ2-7	TGTGCCAGCAGCCCCGGGAGCCCCGATTCCGAGCAGTACTTC	CASSPGSPDSEQYF
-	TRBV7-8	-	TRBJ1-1	TGTGCCAGCAGCTTAGCGCGAAGCTTGTTGAACACTGAAGCTTTCTTT	CASSLARSLLNTEAFF
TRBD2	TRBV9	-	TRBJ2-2	TGTGCCAGCAGCCGGGGAGGGGTGAACACCGGGGAGCTGTTTTTT	CASSRGGVNTGELFF
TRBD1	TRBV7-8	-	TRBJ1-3	TGTGCCAGCAGCAAGGGGGGCACAGGGGACACCATATATTTT	CASSKGGTGDTIYF
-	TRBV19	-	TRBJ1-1	TGTGCCAGTAGGGGACCCGCGAACACTGAAGCTTTCTTT	CASRGPANTEAFF
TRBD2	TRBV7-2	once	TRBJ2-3	TGTGCCAGCAGCTTCATATCCACGGGACTAGTAAATACGCAGTATTTT	CASSFISTGLVNTQYF
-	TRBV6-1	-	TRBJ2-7	TGTGCCAGCAGTGCCAGTAGGACCCTATCCTACGAGCAGTACTTC	CASSASRTLSYEQYF
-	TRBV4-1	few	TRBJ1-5	TGCGCCAGCAGCCAAGCGGCCGAGCCGCTTAATCAGCCCCAGCATTTT	CASSQAAEPLNQPQHF
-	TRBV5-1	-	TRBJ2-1	TGCGCCAGCAGCCCCACTCCGGGGAGGAATGAGCAGTTCTTC	CASSPTPGRNEQFF
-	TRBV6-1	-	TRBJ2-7	TGTGCCAGCAGTGGATACCAGCGGGCATCCTACGAGCAGTACTTC	CASSGYQRASYEQYF
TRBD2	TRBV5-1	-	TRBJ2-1	TGCGCCAGCAGCTTGGTAACTAGCGGAGAGAATGAGCAGTTCTTC	CASSLVTSGENEQFF
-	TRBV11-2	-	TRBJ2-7	TGTGCCAGCAGCCCCCCTTTTGGGAGGCTTTACGAGCAGTACTTC	CASSPPFGRLYEQYF
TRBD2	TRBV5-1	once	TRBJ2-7	TGCGCCAGCAGCTTGGAACTAGCGGGAGGAGGCTACGAGCAGTACTTC	CASSLELAGGGYEQYF
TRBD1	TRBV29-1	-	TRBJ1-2	TGCAGCGTTGAGATGTGGCAGGGGGCAGGCTATGGCTACACCTTC	CSVEMWQGAGYGYTF
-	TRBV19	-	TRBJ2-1	TGTGCCAGTTCCATAGGGTACAATGAGCAGTTCTTC	CASSIGYNEQFF
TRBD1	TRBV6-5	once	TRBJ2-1	TGTGCCAGCAGGGGCTCGTGGACAGGGGTGCTTGAGCAGTTCTTC	CASRGSWTGVLEQFF
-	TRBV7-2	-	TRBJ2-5	TGTGCCAGCAGGGCTACCCAGGGCGCTGGAGAGACCCAGTACTTC	CASRATQGAGETQYF